The 23 T cell receptor beta chains reported below all come from one sample, sequenced in a study of CXCR3-negative and CXCR3-positive naive CD8 T cells. Overall study findings and caveats: Researchers report that CXCR3-positive naive cells carry more hydrophobic TRB CDR3s than CXCR3-negative naive cells.

These receptors' targets are unknown. Each TRB cDNA library was prepared by 5' RACE (with UMI labels). From the 5' RACE reads, TCRdb lists one entry per CDR3 protein and no DNA. This table holds about 130,000 distinct CDR3 sequences. The sequenced material came from naive CXCR3+ CD8+ T cells from blood. Specified subset: CD45RO-CCR7+CD27+CD95- naive CD8+ T cells expressing CXCR3 (TNR3+). Source of these receptors: a human donor in good health. Some clones in this sample may be carry-over from other donors' samples.

The chain recombines TRBV15 with TRBJ1-4; TCRdb outputs TRBD1, but without DNA this stays unchecked. The CDR3 is made up of 16 amino acids. The germline V gene has CDR1 LNHNV and CDR2 YYDKDF (reference sequence). The CDR3 is CATSRDRRGKSEKLFF.

The CDR3: CASSPDRGNTGELFF. The chain combines TRBV7-9 with TRBJ2-2; TCRdb's D call of TRBD1 is untestable without DNA. CDR1 and CDR2 from the germline V gene are SEHNR and FQNEAQ (reference sequence). The CDR3 extends over 15 amino acids.

The chain joins TRBV28 to TRBJ2-1. Germline-derived CDR1 and CDR2 are MDHEN and SYDVKM. The CDR3 runs to 16 residues. The CDR3: CASSLLTGSSYNEQFF.

The chain joins TRBV6-6 to TRBJ1-3; TCRdb calls TRBD1, which cannot be checked without DNA. In germline, CDR1 is MNHNY, CDR2 SVGAGI (reference sequence). The CDR3 covers 16 residues. This chain's CDR3 is CASSPTGGETGNTIYF.

The chain has TRBV28 and TRBJ2-5. CDR3 length: 14 residues. Germline assignment: CDR1 MDHEN and CDR2 SYDVKM. CDR3 amino acids: CASSREDEAETQYF.

The V gene is TRBV10-3, the J gene TRBJ2-1; checking the TCRdb D call of TRBD1 is not possible without DNA. From germline, CDR1 is ENHRY and CDR2 SYGVKD. The CDR3 runs to 16 residues. The chain's CDR3 is CAISFPGQSSYNEQFF.

The chain has TRBV27 and TRBJ2-3; with no DNA, the TCRdb D assignment of TRBD1 cannot be verified. The germline V gene encodes CDR1 MNHEY and CDR2 SMNVEV (reference sequence). The CDR3 consists of 14 residues. This chain's CDR3 is CASSLRQGPDTQYF.

The chain combines TRBV7-8 with TRBJ2-7; the TCRdb D gene call, TRBD1, has no DNA to confirm it. The CDR3 sequence is 16 residues long. Germline loops: CDR1 SGHVS, CDR2 FQNEAQ. CDR3: CASSLMGVGTAYEQYF.

The rearrangement joins TRBV29-1 to TRBJ2-3; TCRdb proposes TRBD1, but this gene call is untestable without DNA. Germline lookup yields CDR1 SQVTM and CDR2 ANQGSEA. The CDR3 has 15 residues. The CDR3 spells CSVEEIDSGADTQYF.

The V gene is TRBV4-1, the J gene TRBJ1-2; TCRdb calls TRBD1, which cannot be checked without DNA. The CDR3 length is 15 residues. Germline values: CDR1 MGHRA, CDR2 YSYEKL. CDR3 sequence reads: CASSPLGRTNYGYTF.

The chain couples TRBV3-1 to TRBJ2-2; TCRdb names TRBD1, which stays unverified in the absence of DNA. The length of the CDR3 is 18 residues. CDR1 and CDR2 from the germline V gene are LGHDT and YNNKEL (reference sequence). The CDR3 loop is CASSRATGTPRNTGELFF.

The V gene is TRBV20-1, the J gene TRBJ2-3; TCRdb's D gene call, TRBD2, goes unchecked for lack of DNA. This CDR3 region has 16 residues. CDR1 DFQATT and CDR2 SNEGSKA come from the germline V gene (reference sequence). CDR3: CSARGEGLAGTDTQYF.

The chain uses TRBV29-1 and TRBJ2-7. The CDR3 is made up of 13 amino acids. Germline V gene sequence: CDR1 SQVTM, CDR2 ANQGSEA. CDR3 protein: CSARIGFPYEQYF.

The gene calls are TRBV10-3 and TRBJ1-3. The CDR3 has 14 amino acids. From germline, CDR1 is ENHRY and CDR2 SYGVKD. CDR3 protein: CAISEYSSGNTIYF.

The chain joins TRBV18 to TRBJ2-5; TCRdb calls TRBD2, which cannot be checked without DNA. The CDR3 extends over 18 amino acids. CDR1 is KGHSH, CDR2 LQKENI, per germline. This CDR3 reads CASSLTDGGLGYQETQYF.

The J gene is TRBJ1-1, the V gene TRBV19; without DNA, the TCRdb call of TRBD1 cannot be checked. The CDR3 covers 15 residues. Looked up from germline, CDR1 is LNHDA and CDR2 is SQIVND (reference sequence). This CDR3 is CASSTGQGIYTEAFF. Looking up the rest from reference TRBV19 and TRBJ1-1 gives the full variable domain: DGGITQSPKYLFRKEGQNVTLSCEQNLNHDAMYWYRQDPGQGLRLIYYSQIVNDFQKGDIAEGYSVSREKKESFPLTVTSAQKNPTAFYLCASSTGQGIYTEAFFGQGTRLTVV.

The rearrangement links TRBV5-1 to TRBJ1-3. This CDR3 contains 15 residues. From germline, CDR1 is SGHRS and CDR2 YFSETQ. CDR3 sequence: CASSLAWGSGNTIYF.

V and J are TRBV20-1 and TRBJ2-3; the D call of TRBD2 rests on TCRdb alone, since no DNA is present to check it. Germline CDR1 DFQATT, CDR2 SNEGSKA (reference sequence). The CDR3 totals 14 residues. The CDR3 loop is CSAPPPLPADTQYF.

This chain joins TRBV2 and TRBJ1-4; TCRdb calls TRBD1, which cannot be checked without DNA. The CDR3 is 15 residues long. The V gene's germline CDR1 is SNHLY and CDR2 FYNNEI. The chain's CDR3 is CASSPTGSVNEKLFF. Full variable domain (rest looked up from reference TRBV2 and TRBJ1-4): EPEVTQTPSHQVTQMGQEVILRCVPISNHLYFYWYRQILGQKVEFLVSFYNNEISEKSEIFDDQFSVERPDGSNFTLKIRSTKLEDSAMYFCASSPTGSVNEKLFFGSGTQLSVL.

The genes are TRBV13 and TRBJ2-3. Germline V lookup: CDR1 PRHDT, CDR2 FYEKMQ (reference sequence). The CDR3 sequence is 13 residues long. The chain's CDR3 is CASSFGQLNTQYF.

This chain links TRBV6-1 with TRBJ2-7; TCRdb's D call, TRBD2, is unchecked because there is no DNA. There are 16 residues in the CDR3. Germline V CDR1 and CDR2: MNHNS, SASEGT. CDR3 sequence: CASSGVRTSGPYEQYF.

The chain has TRBV29-1 and TRBJ1-3. The CDR3 is 15 amino acids. Germline V gene data show CDR1 as SQVTM and CDR2 as ANQGSEA. This CDR3 reads CSVGGEVNSGNTIYF.

The CDR3 protein is CASSTGTSLNEQFF. This rearrangement joins TRBV6-5 to TRBJ2-1; TCRdb indicates TRBD2, and absent DNA this call remains unverified. This CDR3 is built from 14 residues. Germline V gene sequence: CDR1 MNHEY, CDR2 SVGAGI.